This TCR beta chain originates from a study of T cells in Graves' hyperthyroidism and ophthalmopathy. The source material, RNA transcripts, was used to amplify TCR beta CDR3 regions. A first-round RT-PCR of the TCR CDR3 used the HTBI primer set. MiXCR, applied by TCRdb to the multiplex PCR reads, yields one record per CDR3 protein. This sample carries fewer than 350,000 distinct CDR3 sequences, roughly 19% of them seen once, and the ten largest clones take approximately 37%. CDR1 is DFQATT and CDR2 is SNEGSKA in the germline V gene (reference sequence). The trim removed 6 bases at V and 3 bases at J, leaving 7 bases unmatched. The CDR3 has 14 amino acids. The table lists this clonotype with many counts. Ophthalmopathy patients had moderate-to-severe active disease, CAS ≥3, NOSPECS ≥4, and disease duration under 3 months.

This TCR derives from a man aged 50 to 60 with Graves' ophthalmopathy. The sample was blood. The gene calls are TRBV20-1 and TRBJ2-7, with 11 bases lining up with TRBD2. Here the CDR3 reads CSASSGRAIYEQYF. In nucleotides, the CDR3 is TGCAGTGCAAGTAGCGGGAGGGCCATCTACGAGCAGTACTTC.